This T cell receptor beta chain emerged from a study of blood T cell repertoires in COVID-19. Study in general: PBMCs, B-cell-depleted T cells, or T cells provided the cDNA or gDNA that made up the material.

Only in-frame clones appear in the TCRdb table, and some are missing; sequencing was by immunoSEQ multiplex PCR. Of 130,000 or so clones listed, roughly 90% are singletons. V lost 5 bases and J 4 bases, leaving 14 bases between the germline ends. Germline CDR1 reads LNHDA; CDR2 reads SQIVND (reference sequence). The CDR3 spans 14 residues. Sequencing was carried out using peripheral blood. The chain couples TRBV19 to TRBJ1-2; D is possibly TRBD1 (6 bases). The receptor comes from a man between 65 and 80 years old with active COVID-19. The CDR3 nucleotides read TGTGCCAGTAGTCCGATCGGGACACTCTATGGCTACACCTTC. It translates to CASSPIGTLYGYTF.